This paragraph covers one T cell receptor beta chain sequence. This sample is part of a study of shared clonotypes between healthy human individuals. At the level of the study: Donor composition was a couple of women and three men, aged 18 to 49. Each donor's CD8 memory used one plate, CD8 naive two, each CD4 subset three.

Some clones are missing from TCRdb's copy, which holds only in-frame ones; the method was immunoSEQ multiplex PCR. In the table there are a few million clones, over 85% of which are singletons. The source of this sequence is a man aged 18 to 30 in good health. Input material: naive CD4+ T cells sorted from blood. As for subset: CD45RA+ positively selected.

The CDR3: CSVEEGKNTEAFF. The CDR3 DNA reads TGCAGCGTTGAAGAGGGGAAGAACACTGAAGCTTTCTTT. The chain carries TRBV29-1 and TRBJ1-1; D call uncertain. The CDR3 extends over 13 amino acids. The V end was cut by 0 bases, the J end by 1 base, with 6 bases between. Germline V gives CDR1 SQVTM, CDR2 ANQGSEA.